This T cell receptor (beta chain) is drawn from a study of T-cell reconstitution after alpha-beta-depleted transplantation in children. General study findings and limits: T-cell numbers and diversity, one year after transplant, stemmed largely from T cells that were newly produced. For some patients, TCRbeta diversity was high at day 60 because of recipient T cells and thymic progenitors that survived. The study reportedly traced alpha-beta T cells about two months after transplant to several hundred expanded graft clones.

Unique molecular identifiers were used in preparing the TCRbeta library. TCRdb reprocessed the PCR reads via MiXCR and lists one record per CDR3 protein. This table holds roughly 220,000 distinct CDR3 sequences, under 8.5% found once. In regard to this clonotype: The antigen remains unidentified.

This CDR3 comprises 14 residues. Germline V gives CDR1 SGHDT, CDR2 YYEEEE. The J segment lost 16 bases and the V segment lost 3 bases, leaving 16 bases of the junction unmatched. The chain uses TRBV5-6 and TRBJ2-4; 7 bases map to TRBD1. The receptor's source is a male patient aged 2-10 years who had a stem cell transplant for acute myeloid leukemia, so the T cells may come from the graft donor. Sequencing used PBMCs, mostly from graft donor cells, obtained 360 days after TCRalphabeta/CD19-depleted stem cell transplant. CDR3 amino acids: CASSSLPGTASAYF. CDR3 sequence (DNA): TGTGCCAGCAGCTCCTTGCCGGGGACAGCGAGCGCATACTTC.